This T cell receptor (beta chain) was captured in a study of cytomegalovirus exposure and HLA in healthy donors (TCRdb year 2017). Looking at the study overall: According to an earlier analysis of 587 of the donors, about 190 million T cells yielded over 90 million unique TCR beta sequences and approximately 300 Gb of sequence data. An early release that covered about 600 HLA-typed donors contained around 300 gigabases of sequencing data and around 85 million unique TCR sequences. Of the roughly 400 genotyped donors, 81% fell in the genetic ancestry cluster associated with self-reported Caucasian donors. The study aimed to test whether signatures of past pathogen exposure could be identified by cataloging public T cell receptors. Using immunosequencing, the study profiled T cell repertoires from about 620 subjects and related those repertoires to cytomegalovirus serostatus. Besides the first cohort of about 730 subjects, a separate validation cohort made up of roughly 120 different subjects was used. To predict cytomegalovirus infection status, the study brought together high-throughput TCR immunosequencing, statistical association of individual TCRs with disease status, and machine learning. A later analysis re-examined previously published TCR beta repertoires from over 500 donors and added high-resolution HLA genotyping to investigate patterns of TCR occurrence. Rather than using new phenotypic data, the later analysis identified candidate immune exposures from TCR beta sequences and from how often those sequences occurred across donors. An earlier analysis of roughly 600 of the donors used high-throughput TCR beta sequencing to judge whether each TCR beta V gene segment behaved as functional or pseudogenic. Donor age, sex, ethnicity and CMV serostatus were compiled alongside the repertoire data. A later genetic analysis took genome-wide SNP genotypes for about three fifths of the 666 donors and used that subset as a discovery cohort. Every discovery cohort repertoire had been produced on one sequencing platform. Both class I and class II loci were covered by HLA typing, at four-digit resolution. The number of donors typed differed by locus, with about 629-640 for A, B, C, DRB1 and DQB1, roughly 520 for DQA1, 600 to 610 for DPA1, and some 440 for DPB1. A handful of DR-DQ haplotypes were handled as single units for association and clustering because linkage in the cohort was strong. Among 398 genotyped donors of the cohort, an average of around 250,000 unique TCR beta nucleotide sequences was sequenced per donor, of which approximately 19% were non-productive.

From the cysteine up to the phenylalanine, the CDR3 has a length of 15 residues. Of the read, only the CDR3 DNA is kept; its 45 bases are in frame from base 1. Relative to germline, V is missing 3 bases and J is missing 1 base, with 4 bases of the junction outside any gene match. The germline V gene (reference sequence) specifies LNHNV as CDR1 and YYDKDF as CDR2. The cohort consisted of some 670 healthy bone marrow donors. At the time of sampling, every cohort member was nominally healthy, though immune exposures that went unrecorded were likely present. The donor tested CMV seronegative and was one of the 352 seronegative cohort members. Each donor provided a peripheral blood sample, and peripheral blood mononuclear cells were used for TCR beta sequencing. The Qiagen DNeasy Blood Extraction Kit was used to extract genomic DNA from the blood cell samples. This clone showed up just a few times. Its antigen is currently not known. Base qualities are missing; no much larger clone stands one base away.

Results the study describes overall, beyond this receptor: In a later genetic analysis, fewer N-insertions in productive TCRs were reported among donors in an Asian-associated ancestry cluster than the approximately 670-donor mean. When HLA alleles, especially DR and DQ, strongly co-occurred, TCR associations were difficult to assign to individual alleles. A group of highly shared sequence variants was considered likely to be a technical artifact of the sequencing pipeline. Because counts were too low, approximately 18 rarely observed V segments, including chromosome 9 orphons, were excluded from the earlier analysis of around 640 of the donors. In a later analysis, most CMV-associated TCR beta chains were found to appear HLA-restricted, with HLA associations seemingly driven largely by CMV exposure. Linkage disequilibrium might explain the correlated functional status among segregating V segments, but an unknown experimental factor could not be ruled out. Some IMGT-functional V segments, including TRBV6-2 and TRBV6-3, could not be told apart with the 87-base-pair reads, so those segments were excluded. Most TCR sequences were seen in very few donors, while some public TCRs were found in many individuals. The only immune exposure information available for the cohort was CMV serostatus. In the study, some 160 TCR beta chains were listed as associated with cytomegalovirus. The cohort was sequenced for TCR beta chains only, and without alpha or paired-chain data the features that could be detected were limited. According to the authors, the approach could potentially be generalized to other disease states and immunological phenotypes. A later analysis reported that several top co-occurrence clusters appeared linked to parvovirus B19, influenza, CMV and Epstein-Barr virus. A later analysis found that HLA-associated TCR beta chains were more clonally expanded and had lower generation probabilities than equally common non-associated chains. The classifier was reported to diagnose cytomegalovirus status with high specificity and sensitivity in both the original and validation cohorts. An association between a missense DCLRE1C variant and V-gene and J-gene trimming of TCR beta chains was found in a later genetic analysis and replicated in an independent cohort. In vitro tests confirmed that three of the cytomegalovirus-associated TCR beta chains recognize cytomegalovirus antigens. In a later analysis, about 17,000 TCR beta sequences were associated with specific HLA alleles at a false discovery rate of 0.05. In an earlier analysis of about 600 of the donors, most TCR beta V segments appeared in productive rearrangements about 87% or about 30% of the time, broadly matching IMGT annotations. In a later analysis, the rate of TCR association differed among HLA loci, with DRB1 alleles having the most associated TCRs and HLA-C alleles having the fewest. A further reported finding was that TCR beta sequences accurately predicted the HLA-A and HLA-B alleles for most subjects in the first cohort. HLA typing was unavailable for some donors at each locus, so association tests used only the typed subset. Roughly uniform sequencing depth across donors was assumed in presence/absence analyses, although this assumption may not hold.

Library preparation employed the immunoSEQ multiplex PCR assay. For the multiplex PCR, a mixture combining 60 forward primers for TCR Vbeta segments and 13 reverse primers for TCR Jbeta segments was used. A multiplex PCR assay on genomic DNA amplified the CDR3 region of rearranged TCR beta genes. Amplified TCR beta libraries were sequenced as 87-base-pair reads on the Illumina HiSeq System. On the authors' methods: In a later analysis, tens of millions of unique TCR beta chains were counted across the approximately 640 repertoires, and roughly 11 million of these chains were shared by at least two donors. Raw reads were error-corrected and collapsed into unique sequences by a nearest-neighbor algorithm in which closely related sequences were merged to remove PCR and sequencing errors. To assign V, D and J gene segments, CDR3 sequences were aligned to IMGT reference sequences. For a sequence to be retained, a match of at least six nucleotides was required to both a V gene segment and a J gene segment. A rearrangement was called productive if the CDR3 had no stop codons and remained in frame with V and J, and every other rearrangement was called non-productive. Following IMGT convention, CDR3 was defined as the stretch from the second conserved V-encoded cysteine to the conserved J-encoded phenylalanine. The earlier analysis of about 590 of the donors excluded sequences that lacked an unambiguous match to a single V gene segment. In an earlier analysis of roughly 500 of the donors, V segments were called functional above 56.7% productive rearrangements and were called segregating when the between-donor standard deviation exceeded 5%. A statistical classification framework was built to diagnose cytomegalovirus status from the catalog of TCR beta chain sequences. In a later analysis, V and J genes were assigned by comparing TCR nucleotide sequences against IMGT/GENE-DB human TR gene sequences. A later analysis assigned CDR3 sequences and most-parsimonious VDJ recombination scenarios with the TCRdist pipeline. In a later analysis, every TCR beta chain was defined by the combination of its CDR3 amino acid sequence and its V-gene family, and reads without a unique V-gene family were dropped. In a later analysis, 450 to 600 highly shared, low-generation-probability nucleotide sequences were removed to address suspected cross-contamination and a sequencing artifact. In a later analysis, a clonal expansion index was calculated for each public chain from normalized within-repertoire ranks of inferred template counts. In a later analysis, generation probabilities were computed using a VDJ recombination model fitted to out-of-frame rearrangements, and the results were checked against IGoR. Hypergeometric tests were used in a later analysis to score TCR-TCR, TCR-HLA and TCR-CMV co-occurrence, with a repertoire-size bias correction applied to the TCR pairs. To estimate false discovery rates, a later analysis permuted the HLA or CMV assignments 20 times. A later analysis grouped co-occurring TCRs with DBSCAN, adding TCRdist sequence similarity when clustering within HLA-allele-positive subsets. Repertoires with fewer than 30,000 or more than 120,000 public chains were left out of co-occurrence clustering, as were about five repertoires with anomalous nucleotide sharing. TCRdb obtained this table from immuneACCESS and retained in-frame rearrangements with V and J assigned. These tables miss some clones; where compared with another copy, unresolved V genes account for less than half of the shortfall, and the remainder is unexplained. V and J calls plus clone size are reproduced from that table; the DNA served to infer D and trimming. Within this sample are some 150,000 clones, with about 65% of them counted one time only. The top ten clonotypes cover 2.8% of the sample.

Sequencing was performed on PBMCs. The clonotype comes from a woman aged 25 to 39 in good health and CMV-seronegative. This chain joins TRBV15 to TRBJ2-7; 9 bases in the middle match TRBD1. Here the CDR3 is given as CATSSAGQGSYEQYF. The DNA is TGTGCCACCAGCAGTGCCGGACAGGGGTCCTACGAGCAGTACTTC.